One and the same sample provided the 20 T cell receptor beta chains below, sequenced in a study of PD-1 blockade in classical Hodgkin lymphoma. Method: immunoSEQ multiplex PCR; TCRdb's copy keeps in-frame clones and lacks some. The data contain about 93,000 clones, around 80% of them singletons. The time point here: cycle 4 day 1 (C4D1), after less than seven weeks of nivolumab. All trial patients relapsed after autologous stem cell transplantation. Here the sequenced sample was peripheral blood mononuclear cells (PBMCs), taken before the fourth cycle of nivolumab. These receptors originate from a human donor with classical Hodgkin lymphoma.

The gene calls are TRBV29-1 and TRBJ1-5; D might be TRBD1 (5 bases). The CDR3 contains 12 residues. The germline V and J ends were trimmed by 4 bases and 6 bases, with 10 bases remaining between them. Germline CDR1 and CDR2: SQVTM and ANQGSEA. CDR3 loop: CSVGREGQPQHF. DNA of the CDR3: TGCAGCGTTGGCAGGGAGGGTCAGCCCCAGCATTTT.

This chain connects TRBV6-1 to TRBJ2-1; 7 bases align to TRBD2. CDR3 length equals 12 residues. The germline V gene encodes CDR1 MNHNS and CDR2 SASEGT. The CDR3: CVTRGFFHEQFF. CDR3 DNA: TGTGTTACGCGGGGGTTCTTCCATGAGCAGTTCTTC.

The sample holds one count of this clone. The chain employs TRBV5-6 and TRBJ1-4; TRBD1 matches at 7 bases. This CDR3 has 16 residues. Unmatched junction bases numbered 11, after V lost 2 bases and J lost 7 bases. Looked up from germline, CDR1 is SGHDT and CDR2 is YYEEEE. The CDR3 sequence is CASSFLDRRSSEKLFF. The CDR3 DNA is TGTGCCAGCAGCTTCTTGGACAGGCGCAGTAGTGAAAAACTGTTTTTT.

The chain carries TRBV27 and TRBJ2-3; 8 nucleotides line up with TRBD2. The CDR3 has 19 residues. Per the germline V gene, CDR1 is MNHEY and CDR2 is SMNVEV (reference sequence). After removal of 7 bases from V and 5 bases from J, the junction contained 23 bases not matched to a gene. Here the CDR3 reads CASIPKARGSGLAGDTQYF. The CDR3 DNA sequence: TGTGCCAGCATCCCTAAGGCACGAGGGAGTGGGCTAGCGGGAGATACGCAGTATTTT.

This clone was detected a few times. This rearrangement joins TRBV11-3 to TRBJ2-1; perhaps D is TRBD1 or TRBD2 (5 bases each). This CDR3 contains 15 residues. Looked up from germline, CDR1 is SGHNT and CDR2 is YENEEA. Between the trimmed V and J ends, which lost 5 bases and 1 base, there was a span of 12 bases. This CDR3 is CASSNGAGSYNEQFF. CDR3 bases: TGTGCCAGCAGCAATGGGGCGGGTTCCTACAATGAGCAGTTCTTC. The full variable domain, completed using reference TRBV11-3 and TRBJ2-1, is EAGVVQSPRYKIIEKKQPVAFWCNPISGHNTLYWYLQNLGQGPELLIRYENEEAVDDSQLPKDRFSAERLKGVDSTLKIQPAELGDSAVYLCASSNGAGSYNEQFFGPGTRLTVL.

This clone has a handful of counts. J is TRBJ1-3 and V is TRBV6-1; D unresolved. The CDR3 totals 12 residues. V was shortened by 6 bases and J by 0 bases, with 3 bases between the two germline ends. Germline CDR1 and CDR2: MNHNS and SASEGT. The CDR3 loop is CASRSSGNTIYF. The CDR3 coding sequence is TGTGCCAGCAGGAGCTCTGGAAACACCATATATTTT.

The chain joins TRBV7-9 to TRBJ1-1; the D gene is possibly TRBD1 (5 bases). Germline V lookup: CDR1 SEHNR, CDR2 FQNEAQ (reference sequence). This CDR3 comprises 15 residues. With 5 bases removed from V and 0 bases from J, the gap between germline ends came to 13 bases. CDR3: CASSPNRGMNTEAFF. Written as DNA, the CDR3 is TGTGCCAGCAGCCCAAACCGGGGCATGAACACTGAAGCTTTCTTT.

About this clone: At the DNA level, this CDR3 is encoded by other sequences in the same sample as well. V is TRBV7-9 and J is TRBJ2-3; either TRBD1 or TRBD2 may fit D (6 bases each). The germline V and J ends were trimmed by 1 base and 4 bases, with 9 bases remaining between them. The CDR3 length is 14 residues. In germline, CDR1 is SEHNR, CDR2 FQNEAQ (reference sequence). The CDR3 DNA sequence: TGTGCCAGCAGCTTAGAGGGGGGCGCAGATACGCAGTATTTT. Protein: CASSLEGGADTQYF.

The chain combines TRBV19 with TRBJ1-1, with a weak D call TRBD1 (6 bases). The germline V gene encodes CDR1 LNHDA and CDR2 SQIVND (reference sequence). V was shortened by 0 bases and J by 9 bases, with 26 bases between the two germline ends. The CDR3 runs to 18 residues. CDR3 loop: CASSIDLRGHVPVGKAFF. The DNA of the CDR3 is TGTGCCAGTAGTATAGATCTAAGGGGACACGTCCCTGTGGGGAAAGCTTTCTTT.

The chain links TRBV9 to TRBJ2-1; TRBD2 agrees at 8 bases. Germline loops: CDR1 SGDLS, CDR2 YYNGEE. The CDR3 has 14 amino acids. Unmatched junction bases numbered 6, after V lost 2 bases and J lost 8 bases. DNA of the CDR3: TGTGCCAGCAGCGTGCTTAGCGGGATCGATGAGCAGTTCTTC. Translating gives CASSVLSGIDEQFF.

In this sample, this clone turned up a few times. The chain employs TRBV4-1 and TRBJ1-2; D unclear. CDR3 length: 11 amino acids. Germline values: CDR1 MGHRA, CDR2 YSYEKL. V was shortened by 4 bases and J by 3 bases, with 3 bases between the two germline ends. DNA of the CDR3: TGCGCCAGCAGCCGCGACTATGGCTACACCTTC. Residues: CASSRDYGYTF.

This clone was seen a few times. The identical CDR3 is also encoded by other nucleotide sequences in the sample. The CDR3 DNA follows: TGTGCCAGCAGTTCGGGATACGAGCAGTACTTC. This encodes CASSSGYEQYF. J is TRBJ2-7 and V is TRBV5-4, with a weak D call TRBD2 (5 bases). Trimming took off 5 bases at V and 4 bases at J, with 7 bases between the two ends. CDR1 is SGHNT, CDR2 YYREEE, per germline (reference sequence). The CDR3 runs to 11 residues.

V is TRBV6-1 and J is TRBJ2-3; 10 positions match TRBD1. The CDR3 sequence is 15 residues long. CDR1 is MNHNS and CDR2 is SASEGT in the germline V gene. Unmatched junction bases numbered 7, after V lost 7 bases and J lost 3 bases. In DNA, the CDR3 is TGTGCCAGCAATGCAGGGACAGGGGTTACAGATACGCAGTATTTT. This gives the protein CASNAGTGVTDTQYF.

This clone appeared a single time. The CDR3 sequence is CASSLSGTGVTGETQYF. DNA for the CDR3: TGCGCCAGCAGCTTGTCCGGGACAGGGGTTACTGGAGAGACCCAGTACTTC. This chain connects TRBV5-1 to TRBJ2-5, with 10 bases matching TRBD1. V lost 1 base, J lost 4 bases, and 10 bases stayed unmatched. Per the germline V gene, CDR1 is SGHRS and CDR2 is YFSETQ. The CDR3 loop spans 17 amino acids.

The CDR3 loop reads CASSQVFLIGTSGGTDTQYF. The DNA for the CDR3 is TGCGCCAGCAGCCAAGTATTTTTGATCGGGACATCCGGGGGAACAGATACGCAGTATTTT. The chain combines TRBV4-1 with TRBJ2-3; either TRBD1 or TRBD2 may supply D (6 bases each). The CDR3 is 20 residues long. CDR1 and CDR2 (germline): MGHRA, YSYEKL. Trimming took off 1 base at V and 3 bases at J, with 26 bases between the two ends.

The CDR3 is CASSLLGQGAGETQYF. The CDR3 nucleotides are TGTGCCAGCAGCTTGTTGGGACAGGGGGCAGGGGAGACCCAGTACTTC. V and J are TRBV5-4 and TRBJ2-5; 12 positions agree with TRBD1. V lost 1 base, J lost 5 bases, and 6 bases stayed unmatched. CDR1 SGHNT and CDR2 YYREEE come from the germline V gene (reference sequence). CDR3 length: 16 amino acids.

V gene TRBV4-1 combines with J gene TRBJ2-7, with a weak D call TRBD2 (6 bases). The CDR3 contains 16 residues. Germline-derived CDR1 and CDR2 are MGHRA and YSYEKL. Trimming left V 0 bases short and J 4 bases short, with 16 bases between. The DNA for the CDR3 is TGCGCCAGCAGCCAAGATCCGGTGAAGGGGAGGTACGAGCAGTACTTC. Residues: CASSQDPVKGRYEQYF.

This chain joins TRBV19 and TRBJ1-2; D unresolved. Germline V lookup: CDR1 LNHDA, CDR2 SQIVND (reference sequence). This CDR3 has 12 residues. V lost 6 bases and J lost 8, with 13 bases in between. CDR3 nucleotides: TGTGCCAGTAGCATAAACCTGAGCGGCTACACCTTC. The encoded protein is CASSINLSGYTF.

This clone was counted between two and nine times. This rearrangement joins TRBV7-8 to TRBJ2-7; a weak D match, TRBD2 (6 bases). The CDR3 runs to 12 residues. In germline, CDR1 is SGHVS, CDR2 FQNEAQ. V dropped 5 bases and J dropped 7 bases, with 12 bases sitting between them. CDR3 loop: CASSAGPWEQYF. CDR3 bases: TGTGCCAGCAGCGCGGGACCTTGGGAGCAGTACTTC.

This chain links TRBV21-1 with TRBJ2-7. TRBV21-1 is classified as a pseudogene. This CDR3 is built from 15 residues. CDR3 sequence: CASSKRPASTYEQYF. CDR3 sequence (DNA): TGTGCCAGCAGCAAAAGGCCAGCTTCTACCTACGAGCAGTACTTC.